The 24 T cell receptor beta chains below were found in one sample sequenced in a study of blood T cell repertoires in COVID-19. Generated by immunoSEQ multiplex PCR, the TCRdb table keeps only in-frame clones and is missing some. The sample consists of over 120,000 clones, 70% to 85% of them appearing once. The material sequenced was peripheral blood. All receptors derive from a woman aged 80 or older with acute or convalescent COVID-19.

This rearrangement joins TRBV27 to TRBJ2-3; the match to TRBD1 covers 8 bases. Germline-derived CDR1 and CDR2 are MNHEY and SMNVEV (reference sequence). After removal of 5 bases from V and 4 bases from J, the junction contained 11 bases not matched to a gene. The CDR3 runs to 16 residues. The CDR3 coding sequence is TGTGCCAGCAGTCTGAGGACAGGGAAGGTCGCAGATACGCAGTATTTT. Protein product: CASSLRTGKVADTQYF.

CDR3 nucleotides: TGTGCCAGTAGTTACGGGGTCGGCACTGAAGCTTTCTTT. Translation: CASSYGVGTEAFF. J is TRBJ1-1 and V is TRBV19; no clear D gene. V was shortened by 5 bases and J by 4 bases, with 11 bases between the two germline ends. Germline V gene lookup returns CDR1 LNHDA and CDR2 SQIVND (reference sequence). There are 13 residues in the CDR3.

J is TRBJ1-2 and V is TRBV7-9; TRBD1 matches 11 bases. V lost 4 bases to trimming and J lost 5 bases; unmatched junction nucleotides: 3. The germline V gene encodes CDR1 SEHNR and CDR2 FQNEAQ (reference sequence). The CDR3 has 14 amino acids. CDR3 in amino acids: CASSSRDRGYGYTF. The CDR3 region has the DNA TGTGCCAGCAGCTCCCGGGACAGGGGGTATGGCTACACCTTC.

The chain uses TRBV7-3 and TRBJ2-2, with TRBD2 as a possible D gene (6 bases). In germline, CDR1 is SGHTA, CDR2 FQGTGA. The length of the CDR3 is 15 residues. Between the trimmed V and J ends, which lost 5 bases and 5 bases, there was a span of 15 bases. The CDR3 here is CASSPIGRDTGELFF. For the CDR3, the DNA is TGTGCCAGCAGCCCGATTGGGCGGGATACCGGGGAGCTGTTTTTT.

The chain combines TRBV2 with TRBJ1-6; a possible D gene is TRBD1 (6 bases). Looked up from germline, CDR1 is SNHLY and CDR2 is FYNNEI. V lost 3 bases and J lost 4, with 10 bases in between. CDR3 length equals 15 residues. In DNA form, the CDR3 reads TGTGCCAGCAGTGACCTTACAGGGTATAATTCACCCCTCCACTTT. Its translation is CASSDLTGYNSPLHF.

The sample holds a few counts of this clone. The chain employs TRBV11-3 and TRBJ2-1, with a tentative D call TRBD2 (5 bases). The V and J ends lost 4 bases and 9 bases respectively, with 13 bases between them. CDR3 length: 13 residues. Germline-derived CDR1 and CDR2 are SGHNT and YENEEA. The CDR3 DNA follows: TGTGCCAGCAGCTCGACCTGGACTGGTGAGCAGTTCTTC. This sequence encodes CASSSTWTGEQFF.

This rearrangement joins TRBV27 to TRBJ1-5; D is uncertain. The V end was cut by 6 bases, the J end by 0 bases, with 12 bases between. This CDR3 has 15 residues. Germline CDR1 reads MNHEY; CDR2 reads SMNVEV (reference sequence). As DNA, the CDR3 is TGTGCCAGCAGCCGGGTCCCTTATAGCAATCAGCCCCAGCATTTT. It translates to CASSRVPYSNQPQHF.

The V call is TRBV6-5, the J call TRBJ1-1, with D possibly being TRBD1 (5 bases). Trimming pared 11 bases from V and 1 base from J, leaving 11 bases between. The CDR3 extends over 12 amino acids. Germline V gene sequence: CDR1 MNHEY, CDR2 SVGAGI. The CDR3: CAVNQGNTEAFF. The CDR3 coding sequence is TGTGCCGTAAACCAGGGGAACACTGAAGCTTTCTTT.

This rearrangement joins TRBV4-3 to TRBJ1-2; TRBD1 agrees at 7 bases. The CDR3 runs to 15 residues. Looked up from germline, CDR1 is LGHNA and CDR2 is YSLEER. After removal of 0 bases from V and 4 bases from J, the junction contained 5 bases not matched to a gene. The chain's CDR3 is CASSQDTRGPYGYTF. DNA for the CDR3: TGCGCCAGCAGCCAAGATACGAGGGGGCCCTATGGCTACACCTTC.

This chain joins TRBV6-5 and TRBJ1-5; TRBD1 matches at 7 bases. CDR1 and CDR2 from the germline V gene are MNHEY and SVGAGI. The J segment lost 2 bases and the V segment lost 8 bases, leaving 3 bases of the junction unmatched. The length of the CDR3 is 13 residues. The CDR3 is CASDDRGNQPQHF. For the CDR3, the DNA is TGTGCCAGCGATGACAGGGGCAATCAGCCCCAGCATTTT.

The chain has TRBV3-1 (or the pseudogene TRBV3-2) and TRBJ1-5; D remains unclear. This CDR3 comprises 13 residues. The V gene lost 0 bases and the J gene lost 4 bases, with 4 bases spanning the gap. Germline CDR1 LGHDT, CDR2 YNNKEL (reference sequence). The DNA for the CDR3 is TGTGCCAGCAGCCAAGATTTAAATCAGCCCCAGCATTTT. It translates to CASSQDLNQPQHF.

V and J are TRBV7-2 and TRBJ2-7, with D perhaps matching TRBD1 (5 bases). Germline V gene sequence: CDR1 SGHTA, CDR2 FQGNSA. This CDR3 is 15 amino acids long. V gave up 1 base and J gave up 3 bases, with 13 bases separating them. CDR3: CASSLGMKGVYEQYF. The DNA for the CDR3 is TGTGCCAGCAGCTTAGGGATGAAAGGGGTCTACGAGCAGTACTTC.

The chain has TRBV4-2 and TRBJ1-1; D perhaps matches TRBD1 (5 bases). Germline V gene sequence: CDR1 LGHNA, CDR2 YNFKEQ. V gave up 3 bases and J gave up 1 base, with 12 bases separating them. There are 15 residues in the CDR3. In nucleotides, the CDR3 is TGTGCCAGCAGCCACGCGGTCGGACAGAACACTGAAGCTTTCTTT. It encodes CASSHAVGQNTEAFF.

This chain links TRBV2 with TRBJ1-6, with D perhaps matching TRBD1 (5 bases). The germline V gene encodes CDR1 SNHLY and CDR2 FYNNEI. V was cut by 6 bases and J by 7 bases, with 16 bases left in between. The CDR3 is 15 amino acids. The chain's CDR3 is CASSQLGRTNSPLHF. CDR3 coding DNA: TGTGCCAGCAGCCAGCTCGGACGGACAAATTCACCCCTCCACTTT.

The chain links TRBV5-1 to TRBJ2-1, with TRBD1 identical over 9 bases. Germline CDR1 SGHRS, CDR2 YFSETQ. This CDR3 comprises 13 residues. V lost 3 bases, J lost 9 bases, and 4 bases stayed unmatched. CDR3 sequence reads: CASSSGQGSEQFF. In DNA form, the CDR3 reads TGCGCCAGCAGCTCGGGACAGGGTTCTGAGCAGTTCTTC.

The rearrangement joins TRBV11-1 to TRBJ2-3; 9 positions match TRBD1. This CDR3 comprises 15 residues. The trim removed 5 bases at V and 8 bases at J, leaving 11 bases unmatched. Germline CDR1 is SGHAT and CDR2 is FQDESV (reference sequence). The CDR3 bases are TGTGCCAGCAGCGGACAGGGGAGAAAGGGTGGTACGCAGTATTTT. This codes for CASSGQGRKGGTQYF.

This rearrangement joins TRBV7-9 to TRBJ2-3, with a possible D match to TRBD2 (6 bases). Germline lookup yields CDR1 SEHNR and CDR2 FQNEAQ (reference sequence). V lost 5 bases, J lost 14 bases, and 23 bases lay in between. The CDR3 is 14 residues long. The CDR3 loop is CASSPSEGSGFWYF. The CDR3 DNA reads as TGTGCCAGCAGCCCCTCGGAGGGATCTGGATTCTGGTATTTT.

Comment on this clone: Relative to the germline gene, one junction end is altered; a read error may explain this. This chain joins TRBV7-7 and TRBJ2-7, with TRBD1 matching over 9 bases. From germline, CDR1 is SSHAT and CDR2 FNYEAQ (reference sequence). The CDR3 totals 15 residues. In nucleotides, the CDR3 is TGTGCTAGCAGCCCTTACGACAGGGGGAACTACGAGCAGTACTTC. It is translated as CASSPYDRGNYEQYF.

This chain uses TRBV6-5 with TRBJ2-7, with 11 positions matching TRBD1. The CDR3 sequence is 15 residues long. V shed 6 bases and J 9 bases; nucleotides not matched to a gene: 13. Per the germline V gene, CDR1 is MNHEY and CDR2 is SVGAGI. The CDR3 DNA is TGTGCCAGCAGAGCTAGGACAGGGGGCGAGAGTGTGCAGTACTTC. Translation: CASRARTGGESVQYF.

This sequence joins TRBV7-9 and TRBJ1-2; D perhaps matches TRBD1 (6 bases). The germline V gene encodes CDR1 SEHNR and CDR2 FQNEAQ (reference sequence). The CDR3 has 14 residues. V was pared by 5 bases and J by 4 bases, with 14 bases between. In nucleotides, the CDR3 is TGTGCCAGCAGCGAAGCAGGGGCTTTCTATGGCTACACCTTC. It translates to CASSEAGAFYGYTF.

The rearrangement joins TRBV25-1 to TRBJ1-2; 7 positions agree with TRBD1. V lost 6 bases and J lost 2; bases outside the gene matches: 9. The CDR3 spans 15 residues. Germline CDR1 is MGHDK and CDR2 is SYGVNS. The CDR3 is CASRFEQGWNYGYTF. CDR3 nucleotides: TGTGCCAGCAGATTTGAACAGGGGTGGAACTATGGCTACACCTTC.

V is TRBV7-8 and J is TRBJ1-5; 8 positions match TRBD1. Germline V CDR1 and CDR2: SGHVS, FQNEAQ. The CDR3 is 15 amino acids. V shed 0 bases, J shed 7 bases, and the junction held 5 bases outside the gene matches. As DNA, the CDR3 is TGTGCCAGCAGCTTAGCGCTGGGACAGGTACAGCCCCAGCATTTT. This gives the protein CASSLALGQVQPQHF.

V is TRBV27 and J is TRBJ1-4; 7 positions match TRBD1. Losses at the gene ends were 5 bases for V and 5 bases for J; bases not matched to a gene: 8. Germline V gene sequence: CDR1 MNHEY, CDR2 SMNVEV (reference sequence). CDR3 size: 15 residues. In DNA form, the CDR3 reads TGTGCCAGCAGTACCCTAGGGACAGCGAATGAAAAACTGTTTTTT. As protein: CASSTLGTANEKLFF. The variable domain in full, completed from reference TRBV27 and TRBJ1-4, reads EAQVTQNPRYLITVTGKKLTVTCSQNMNHEYMSWYRQDPGLGLRQIYYSMNVEVTDKGDVPEGYKVSRKEKRNFPLILESPSPNQTSLYFCASSTLGTANEKLFFGSGTQLSVL.

The CDR3: CASSYGSWGNTIYF. In nucleotides, the CDR3 is TGTGCCAGCAGTTACGGCTCGTGGGGAAACACCATATATTTT. V gene TRBV6-6 combines with J gene TRBJ1-3; no firm D call. Trimming stripped 2 bases from V and 4 bases from J, with 9 bases between. From germline, CDR1 is MNHNY and CDR2 SVGAGI (reference sequence). This CDR3 is built from 14 residues.